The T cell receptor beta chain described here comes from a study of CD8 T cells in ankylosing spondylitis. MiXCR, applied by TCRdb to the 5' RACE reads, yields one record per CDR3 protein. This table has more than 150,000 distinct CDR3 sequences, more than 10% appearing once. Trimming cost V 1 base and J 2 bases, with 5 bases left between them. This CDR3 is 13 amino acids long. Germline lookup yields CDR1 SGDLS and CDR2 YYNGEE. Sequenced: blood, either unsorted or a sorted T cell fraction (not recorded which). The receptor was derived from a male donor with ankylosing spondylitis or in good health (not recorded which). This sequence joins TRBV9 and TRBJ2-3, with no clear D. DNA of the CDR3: TGTGCCAGCAGCGTATTGATCACAGATACGCAGTATTTT. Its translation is CASSVLITDTQYF. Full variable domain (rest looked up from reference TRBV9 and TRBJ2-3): DSGVTQTPKHLITATGQRVTLRCSPRSGDLSVYWYQQSLDQGLQFLIQYYNGEERAKGNILERFSAQQFPDLHSELNLSSLELGDSALYFCASSVLITDTQYFGPGTRLTVL.